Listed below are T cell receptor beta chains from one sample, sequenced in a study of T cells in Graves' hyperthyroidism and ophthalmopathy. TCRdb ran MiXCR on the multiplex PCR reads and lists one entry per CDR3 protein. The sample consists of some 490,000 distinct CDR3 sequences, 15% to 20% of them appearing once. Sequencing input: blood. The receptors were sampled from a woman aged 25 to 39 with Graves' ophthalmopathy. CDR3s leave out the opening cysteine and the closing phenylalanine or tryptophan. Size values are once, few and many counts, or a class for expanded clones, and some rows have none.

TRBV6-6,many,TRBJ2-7,ASSYGLAGGSYEQY
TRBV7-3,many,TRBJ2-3,ASSPRAGGELDTQY
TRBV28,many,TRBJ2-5,AIQGSQETQY
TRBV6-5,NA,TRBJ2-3,ASSSQGVKSTDTQY
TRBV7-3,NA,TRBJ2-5,ASSTSSGWQETQY
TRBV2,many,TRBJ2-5,ASSDLTTRETQY
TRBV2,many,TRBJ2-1,ASSRDRGHEQF
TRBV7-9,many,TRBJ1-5,ASSPGLINQPQH
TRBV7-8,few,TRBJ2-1,ASSVGLDEQF
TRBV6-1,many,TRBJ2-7,ASSVRGPSEQY
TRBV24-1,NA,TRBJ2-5,ATSDFGTQYQETQY
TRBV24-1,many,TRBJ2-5,ATSEEDTVRIETQY
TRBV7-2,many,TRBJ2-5,ASSLVGGRGPETQY
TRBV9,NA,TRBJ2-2,ASSARGSGSTGELF
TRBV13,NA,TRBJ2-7,ASSFVGAGGPWEQY
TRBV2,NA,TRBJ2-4,ASSEVVTRNIQY
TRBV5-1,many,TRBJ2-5,ASSLGAGEETQY
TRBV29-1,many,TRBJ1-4,SVEVGQGEKLF
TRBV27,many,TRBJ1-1,ASRVSPTHTEAF
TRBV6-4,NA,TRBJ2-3,ASSDETPDTQY
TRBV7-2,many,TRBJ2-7,ASSSYPNYEQY
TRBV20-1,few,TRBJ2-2,SARDQIGGSGELF
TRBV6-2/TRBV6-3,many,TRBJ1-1,ASTPLADIEAF